This entry features one T cell receptor (beta chain) sequence. Its specific antigen is unknown. Base qualities are not provided; no much larger clone lies one nucleotide away. Per the publication, the treatment or condition label means: randomized to nivolumab then ipilimumab (arm A) or the reverse (arm B). Prior DNA-damaging chemotherapy had not been received by any trial patient. Thawed PBMCs were sorted on a FACS Aria II flow cytometer to isolate live CD3+CD8+ cells negative for CD19 and CD56. Samples came from patients with melanoma in CheckMate 064, a randomized, open-label phase II trial of sequential checkpoint blockade. Peripheral blood mononuclear cells were collected by leukapheresis, purified with Ficoll-Paque, and frozen in human serum with around 10% DMSO. Right after sorting, the blood CD3+CD8+ cells were verified to be >98% pure, and DNA extraction followed. These data are taken from a study of sequential checkpoint blockade in melanoma (dated by TCRdb to between 2017 and 2020). About the study as a whole: Patients were randomized 1:1 to first-line nivolumab followed by ipilimumab (arm A) or ipilimumab followed by nivolumab (arm B). Maintenance nivolumab came after each of the two trial sequences. Broader findings and caveats from the paper: Larger, independent patient cohorts are needed to validate the response-prediction model that combines TCR metrics and mutation burden.

In the germline V gene, CDR1 corresponds to SGHTA and CDR2 to FQGNSA. The cysteine opens and the phenylalanine closes a CDR3 of 14 amino acids. Only the CDR3 DNA stays, 42 bases, in frame from base 1. V is pared back by 3 bases and J by 2 bases, with 11 bases lying between the germline termini. TCRbeta CDR3 regions were immunosequenced from genomic DNA with the immunoSEQ Assay. Genomic DNA was amplified by bias-controlled multiplex PCR before high-throughput sequencing. The study's processing was this. To quantify the absolute abundance of each unique TCRbeta CDR3 region, the sequences were collapsed and filtered. Clonality, defined as 1 minus Pielou's evenness, was calculated using only productive rearrangements. Clones with significantly greater frequencies in on-treatment versus baseline samples were identified using a previously published method. The table comes from immuneACCESS by way of TCRdb, which keeps in-frame sequences with V and J called. Part of the clones is missing from these tables; in studies checked, under half for an unresolved V gene and the rest for unknown reasons. V and J calls and clone size come straight from that table; D and trimming were deduced from the DNA. The sample yields over 8,000 clones; roughly 70% were counted once. The top ten clonotypes cover around 50% of the sample.

The input for sequencing was CD8+ T cells sorted from blood (inferred from file names), taken from a patient given nivolumab and ipilimumab in sequence. This TCR came from a human patient with melanoma. Some clones in this sample may be carry-over from other donors' samples. This chain joins TRBV7-2 to TRBJ2-7; the D gene is perhaps TRBD2, on 5 matching bases. CDR3 loop: CASSFGSATYEQYF. The nucleotides read TGTGCCAGCAGCTTCGGTAGCGCTACCTACGAGCAGTACTTC.